This T cell receptor beta chain was sequenced for a study of shared clonotypes between healthy human individuals. CDR3 size: 13 residues. CDR1 and CDR2 (germline): ENHRY, SYGVKD. Trimming stripped 6 bases from V and 7 bases from J, with 12 bases between. The run depth of the assay was deep. Using immunoSEQ multiplex PCR, the repertoire was profiled, and TCRdb retains in-frame clones only, with some absent. The data contain about a million clones, approximately 80% of them singletons. The sequencing input was memory CD4+ T cells sorted from blood. Subset: CD45RA-negative fraction. V is TRBV10-3 and J is TRBJ1-4; TRBD1 is a possible D gene (5 bases). The TCR sequence derives from a man between 18 and 35 years old in good health. DNA of the CDR3: TGTGCCATCAGACCGGACAAGGGTGAAAAACTGTTTTTT. It is translated as CAIRPDKGEKLFF.